This T cell receptor beta chain was sequenced during a study of cytomegalovirus exposure and HLA in healthy donors. As regards this clone: The antigen is unknown.

Study observations and caveats: A later analysis linked a missense DCLRE1C variant to TCR beta V- and J-gene trimming.

The study ran its PCR with 60 Vbeta and 13 Jbeta primers. Here immunoSEQ multiplex PCR was the method, and the copy in TCRdb shows in-frame clones only, minus some. The table lists 100,000 to 140,000 clones, roughly four fifths of them singletons. The source of this sequence is a man aged 18 to 29 in good health and CMV-seronegative. Sequences were obtained from PBMCs.

The CDR3, as DNA: TGCGCCAGCAGCCCTGGGTCAGGGGGGAATCAGCCCCAGCATTTT. Protein product: CASSPGSGGNQPQHF. V is TRBV4-3 and J is TRBJ1-5, with 7 bases identical to TRBD1. The germline gives CDR1 LGHNA, CDR2 YSLEER. The V gene end was trimmed by 4 bases and the J gene end by 4 bases; junction bases not matched to a gene: 7. This CDR3 spans 15 amino acids.